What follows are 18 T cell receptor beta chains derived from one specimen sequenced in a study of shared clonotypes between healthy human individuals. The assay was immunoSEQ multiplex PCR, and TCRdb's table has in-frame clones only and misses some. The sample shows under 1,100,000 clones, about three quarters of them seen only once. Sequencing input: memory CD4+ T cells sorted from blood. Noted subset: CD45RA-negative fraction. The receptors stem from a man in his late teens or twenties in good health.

The DNA for the CDR3 is TGCGCCAGCAGCTTGGCCGGTAGTCTCACTGAAGCTTTCTTT. Amino acids: CASSLAGSLTEAFF. V is TRBV5-1 and J is TRBJ1-1; D is unresolved. Germline values: CDR1 SGHRS, CDR2 YFSETQ. This CDR3 spans 14 amino acids. V lost 0 bases and J 4 bases, leaving 10 bases between the germline ends.

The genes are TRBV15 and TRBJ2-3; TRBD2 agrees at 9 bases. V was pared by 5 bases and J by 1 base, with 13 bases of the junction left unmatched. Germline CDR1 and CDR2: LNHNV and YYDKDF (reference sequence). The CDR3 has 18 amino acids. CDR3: CATSPSGREGRGTDTQYF. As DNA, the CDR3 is TGTGCCACCAGCCCAAGCGGGCGGGAGGGCCGGGGCACAGATACGCAGTATTTT. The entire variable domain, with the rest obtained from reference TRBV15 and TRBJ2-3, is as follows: DAMVIQNPRYQVTQFGKPVTLSCSQTLNHNVMYWYQQKSSQAPKLLFHYYDKDFNNEADTPDNFQSRRPNTSFCFLDIRSPGLGDTAMYLCATSPSGREGRGTDTQYFGPGTRLTVL.

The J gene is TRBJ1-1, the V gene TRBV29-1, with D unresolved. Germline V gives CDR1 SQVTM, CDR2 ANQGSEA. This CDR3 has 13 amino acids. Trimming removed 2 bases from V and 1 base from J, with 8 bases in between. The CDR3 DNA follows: TGCAGCGTTGAAAAGCCGGGGAACACTGAAGCTTTCTTT. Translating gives CSVEKPGNTEAFF.

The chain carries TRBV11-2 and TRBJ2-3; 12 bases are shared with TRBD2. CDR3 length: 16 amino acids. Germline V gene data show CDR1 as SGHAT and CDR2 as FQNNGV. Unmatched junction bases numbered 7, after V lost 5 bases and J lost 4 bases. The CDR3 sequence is CASSERLAGAADTQYF. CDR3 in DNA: TGTGCCAGCAGCGAGCGACTAGCGGGGGCGGCAGATACGCAGTATTTT.

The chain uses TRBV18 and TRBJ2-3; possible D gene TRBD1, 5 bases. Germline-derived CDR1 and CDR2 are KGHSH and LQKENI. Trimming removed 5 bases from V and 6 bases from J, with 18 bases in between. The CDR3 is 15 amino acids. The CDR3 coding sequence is TGTGCCAGCTCAGCTACGACAGTCGCAGGGGATACGCAGTATTTT. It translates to CASSATTVAGDTQYF.

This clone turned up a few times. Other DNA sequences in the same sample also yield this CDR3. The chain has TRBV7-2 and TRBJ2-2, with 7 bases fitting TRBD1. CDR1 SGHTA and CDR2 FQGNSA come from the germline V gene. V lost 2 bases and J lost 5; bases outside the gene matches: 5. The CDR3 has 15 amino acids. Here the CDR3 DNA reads TGTGCCAGCAGCTTACGGACAGGTGGGACCGGGGAGCTGTTTTTT. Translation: CASSLRTGGTGELFF.

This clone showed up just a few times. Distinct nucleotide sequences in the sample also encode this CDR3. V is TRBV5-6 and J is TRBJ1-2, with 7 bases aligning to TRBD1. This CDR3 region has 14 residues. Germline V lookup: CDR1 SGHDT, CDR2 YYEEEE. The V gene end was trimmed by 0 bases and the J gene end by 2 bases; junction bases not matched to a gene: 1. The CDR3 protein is CASSLGGQNYGYTF. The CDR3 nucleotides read TGTGCCAGCAGCTTGGGGGGACAGAACTATGGCTACACCTTC.

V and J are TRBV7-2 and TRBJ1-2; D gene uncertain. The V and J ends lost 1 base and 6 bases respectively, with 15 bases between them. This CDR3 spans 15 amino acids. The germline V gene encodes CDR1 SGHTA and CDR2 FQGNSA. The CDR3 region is CASSLVWQGSDGYTF. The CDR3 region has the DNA TGTGCCAGCAGCTTAGTGTGGCAAGGGTCGGATGGCTACACCTTC.

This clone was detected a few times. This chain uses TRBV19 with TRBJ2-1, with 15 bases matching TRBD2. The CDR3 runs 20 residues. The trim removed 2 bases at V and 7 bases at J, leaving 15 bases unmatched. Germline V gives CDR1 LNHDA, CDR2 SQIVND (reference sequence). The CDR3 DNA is TGTGCCAGTAGTATACCGGGACTAGCGGGAGGTGGCAGAGGTATTAATGAGCAGTTCTTC. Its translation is CASSIPGLAGGGRGINEQFF.

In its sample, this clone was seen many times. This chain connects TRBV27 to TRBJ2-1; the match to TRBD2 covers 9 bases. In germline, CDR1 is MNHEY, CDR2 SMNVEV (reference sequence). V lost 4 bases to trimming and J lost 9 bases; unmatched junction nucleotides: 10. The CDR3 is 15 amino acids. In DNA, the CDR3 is TGTGCCAGCAGTTCAATGGCGGGGGGGCGAGGTGAGCAGTTCTTC. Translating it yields CASSSMAGGRGEQFF.

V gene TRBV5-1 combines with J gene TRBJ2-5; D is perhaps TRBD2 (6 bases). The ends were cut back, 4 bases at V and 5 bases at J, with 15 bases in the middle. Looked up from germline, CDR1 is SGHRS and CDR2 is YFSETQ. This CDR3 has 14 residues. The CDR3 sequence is CASSTLEGPETQYF. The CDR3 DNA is TGCGCCAGCAGCACCCTGGAGGGCCCGGAGACCCAGTACTTC.

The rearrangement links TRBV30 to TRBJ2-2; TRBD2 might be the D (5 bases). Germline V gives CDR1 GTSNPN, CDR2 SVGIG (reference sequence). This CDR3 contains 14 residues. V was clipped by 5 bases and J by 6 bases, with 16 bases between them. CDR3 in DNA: TGTGCCTGGGGAGCCGGGATCCTTTCCGGGGAGCTGTTTTTT. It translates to CAWGAGILSGELFF.

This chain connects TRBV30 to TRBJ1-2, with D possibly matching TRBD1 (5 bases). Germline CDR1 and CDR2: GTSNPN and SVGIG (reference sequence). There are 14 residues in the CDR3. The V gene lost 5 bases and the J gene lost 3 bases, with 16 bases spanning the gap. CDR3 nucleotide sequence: TGTGCCTGGGACCGGGGACGGGGAGACTATGGCTACACCTTC. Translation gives CAWDRGRGDYGYTF.

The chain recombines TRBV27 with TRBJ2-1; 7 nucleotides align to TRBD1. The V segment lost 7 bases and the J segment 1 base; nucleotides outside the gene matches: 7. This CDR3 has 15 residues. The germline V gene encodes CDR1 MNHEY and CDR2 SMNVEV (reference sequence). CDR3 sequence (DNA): TGTGCCAGCATGAGGGGGCTTGGATCCTACAATGAGCAGTTCTTC. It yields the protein CASMRGLGSYNEQFF.

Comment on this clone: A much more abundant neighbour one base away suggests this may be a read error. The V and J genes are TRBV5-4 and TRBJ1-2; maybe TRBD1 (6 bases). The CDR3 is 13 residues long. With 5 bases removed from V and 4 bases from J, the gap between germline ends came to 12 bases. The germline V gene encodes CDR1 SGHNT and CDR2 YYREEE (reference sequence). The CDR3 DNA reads TGTGCCAGCAGTCCGGGACAAGGCTATGGCTACACCTTC. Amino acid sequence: CASSPGQGYGYTF.

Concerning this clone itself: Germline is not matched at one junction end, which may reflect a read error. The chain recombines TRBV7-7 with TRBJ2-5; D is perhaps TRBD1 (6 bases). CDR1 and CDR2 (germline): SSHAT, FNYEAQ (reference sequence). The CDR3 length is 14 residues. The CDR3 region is CASSFTGTGETQYF. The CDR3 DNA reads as TGTGCTAGCAGCTTCACAGGGACCGGGGAGACCCAGTACTTC.

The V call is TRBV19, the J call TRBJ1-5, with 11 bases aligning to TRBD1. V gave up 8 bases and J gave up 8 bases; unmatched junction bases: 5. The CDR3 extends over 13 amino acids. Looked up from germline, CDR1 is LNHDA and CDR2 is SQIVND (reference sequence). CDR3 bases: TGTGCCAGTGGGACAGGGGGAACGAAGCCCCAGCATTTT. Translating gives CASGTGGTKPQHF.

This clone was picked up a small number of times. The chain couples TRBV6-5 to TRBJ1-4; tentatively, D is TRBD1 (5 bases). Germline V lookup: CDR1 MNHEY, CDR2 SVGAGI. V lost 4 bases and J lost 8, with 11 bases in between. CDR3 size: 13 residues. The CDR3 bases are TGTGCCAGCAGTTTGGGGGGGGGAGAAAAACTGTTTTTT. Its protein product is CASSLGGGEKLFF.